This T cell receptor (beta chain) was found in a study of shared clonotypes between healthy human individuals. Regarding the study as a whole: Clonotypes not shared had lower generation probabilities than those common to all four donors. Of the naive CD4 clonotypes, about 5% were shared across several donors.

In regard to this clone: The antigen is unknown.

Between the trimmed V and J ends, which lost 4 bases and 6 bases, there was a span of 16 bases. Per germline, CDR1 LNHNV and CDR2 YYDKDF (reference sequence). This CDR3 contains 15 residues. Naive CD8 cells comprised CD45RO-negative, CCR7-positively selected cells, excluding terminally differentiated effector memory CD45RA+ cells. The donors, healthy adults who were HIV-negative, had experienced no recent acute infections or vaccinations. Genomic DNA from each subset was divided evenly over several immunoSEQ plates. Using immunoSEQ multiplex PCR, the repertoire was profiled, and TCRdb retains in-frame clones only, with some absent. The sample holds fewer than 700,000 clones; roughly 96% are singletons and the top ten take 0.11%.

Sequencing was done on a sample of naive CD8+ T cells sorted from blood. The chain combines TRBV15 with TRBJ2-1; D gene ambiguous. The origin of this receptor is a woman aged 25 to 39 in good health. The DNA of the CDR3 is TGTGCCACCAGCACGACGGCCCATGTCCCCAATGAGCAGTTCTTC. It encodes CATSTTAHVPNEQFF. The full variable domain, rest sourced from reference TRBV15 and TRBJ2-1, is DAMVIQNPRYQVTQFGKPVTLSCSQTLNHNVMYWYQQKSSQAPKLLFHYYDKDFNNEADTPDNFQSRRPNTSFCFLDIRSPGLGDTAMYLCATSTTAHVPNEQFFGPGTRLTVL.